This T cell receptor (beta chain) emerged from a study of cytomegalovirus exposure and HLA in healthy donors. Study as a whole: Drawn from HLA-typed donors, tens of millions of unique TCRs were held in an early data release.

Per the germline V gene, CDR1 is SGHRS and CDR2 is YFSETQ. V lost 3 bases and J lost 7, with 8 bases in between. CDR3 size: 12 residues. Researchers ran the PCR with 60 Vbeta and 13 Jbeta primers. Only in-frame clones appear in the TCRdb table, and some are missing; sequencing was by immunoSEQ multiplex PCR. The sample records 100,000 to 150,000 clones, over 65% being singletons. Sample: PBMCs. The chain recombines TRBV5-1 with TRBJ2-1, with D unresolved. The clonotype comes from a man aged 35 to 55 in good health and CMV-seropositive. DNA for the CDR3: TGCGCCAGCAGCTCGCGTCGGAATGAGCAGTTCTTC. It translates to CASSSRRNEQFF.